These T cell receptor beta chains were read from a single sample in a study of OX40 agonist ivuxolimab in advanced cancers. TCRdb's copy holds only in-frame clones and misses some; the assay was immunoSEQ multiplex PCR. The data contain tens of thousands of clones, about 87% of them singletons. The sample in question was CD4+ or CD8+ T cells sorted from blood, obtained in a trial of the OX40 agonist ivuxolimab. Every receptor here comes from an adult with an advanced solid tumor such as melanoma, head and neck, liver or kidney cancer. Both conserved end residues are part of each CDR3. A D gene is named only where the DNA matches it firmly. Rows give clone size only sometimes, using once, few, many, or a class for an expanded clone.

TRBV18	.	TRBJ2-7	TRBD2	CASSPLAGVKTYEQYF	TGTGCCAGCTCACCACTAGCGGGAGTTAAAACCTACGAGCAGTACTTC
TRBV10-3	.	TRBJ2-6	.	CAISDGLRSSGANVLTF	TGTGCCATCAGTGACGGACTCCGGAGCTCTGGGGCCAACGTCCTGACTTTC
TRBV6-1	.	TRBJ1-1	.	CASSYMREAFF	TGTGCCAGCAGTTATATGAGGGAAGCTTTCTTT
TRBV25-1	.	TRBJ2-7	TRBD1	CASRDSEDHYEQYF	TGTGCCAGCCGGGACAGCGAAGATCACTACGAGCAGTACTTC
TRBV27	.	TRBJ1-1	TRBD1	CASSPLGTAVSF	TGTGCCAGCAGCCCCCTGGGGACAGCTGTTAGTTTT
TRBV5-4	.	TRBJ1-1	TRBD1	CASSPSRGGEGTEAFF	TGTGCCAGCAGCCCGTCACGAGGGGGCGAGGGCACTGAAGCTTTCTTT
TRBV27	.	TRBJ2-5	.	CASSLNDWETQYF	TGTGCCAGCAGTTTGAATGATTGGGAGACCCAGTACTTC
TRBV5-4	.	TRBJ2-1	.	CASRLPDSYNEQFF	TGTGCCAGCAGACTGCCCGACTCCTACAATGAGCAGTTCTTC
TRBV11-2	.	TRBJ1-5	.	CASSRQDGQPQHF	TGTGCCAGCAGTCGACAGGATGGCCAGCCCCAGCATTTT
TRBV5-5	.	TRBJ2-1	TRBD2	CASSLGRGYNEQFF	TGTGCCAGCAGCTTGGGGCGGGGGTACAATGAGCAGTTCTTC
TRBV7-9	.	TRBJ2-1	TRBD2	CASSLVWTSGTNEQFF	TGTGCCAGCAGCTTAGTCTGGACTAGCGGAACCAATGAGCAGTTCTTC
TRBV15	.	TRBJ2-6	TRBD2	CATSSLAGVPSVGANVLTF	TGTGCCACCAGCTCACTAGCGGGAGTACCTTCTGTCGGGGCCAACGTCCTGACTTTC
TRBV10-3	.	TRBJ2-5	TRBD2	CAISVGGGQETQYF	TGTGCCATCAGTGTTGGGGGAGGGCAAGAGACCCAGTACTTC
TRBV29-1	once	TRBJ2-1	TRBD2	CSVGSGGGPSYEQFF	TGCAGCGTTGGTTCTGGGGGAGGGCCCAGTTATGAGCAGTTCTTC
TRBV9	.	TRBJ2-2	TRBD2	CASSVVPAGVNTGELFF	TGTGCCAGCAGCGTAGTACCAGCGGGAGTAAACACCGGGGAGCTGTTTTTT
TRBV21-1	once	TRBJ1-1	.	CASSKLIMNTEAFF	TGTGCCAGCAGCAAACTGATCATGAACACTGAAGCTTTCTTT
TRBV15	.	TRBJ2-2	.	CATSRTGHSFTGELFF	TGTGCCACCAGCAGAACGGGACACTCCTTCACCGGGGAGCTGTTTTTT
TRBV18	.	TRBJ2-1	.	CASSPIGGQSNEQFF	TGTGCCAGCTCACCAATTGGGGGGCAAAGCAATGAGCAGTTCTTC
TRBV18	.	TRBJ2-7	.	CASSGEAGGSYEQYF	TGTGCCAGCTCTGGGGAGGCAGGAGGGAGCTACGAGCAGTACTTC
TRBV25-1	many	TRBJ2-3	.	CASSAGHQSDTQYF	TGTGCCAGCAGTGCCGGGCATCAATCAGATACGCAGTATTTT
TRBV28	.	TRBJ1-2	.	CASRFDSYGYTF	TGTGCCAGCAGATTTGACAGCTATGGCTACACCTTC
TRBV19	.	TRBJ1-2	TRBD1	CASSTLTGQGRSYTF	TGTGCCAGTAGTACATTAACGGGACAGGGACGAAGCTACACCTTC
TRBV19	.	TRBJ2-3	TRBD1	CASSDGQGTDTQYF	TGTGCCAGTAGTGACGGACAGGGTACAGATACGCAGTATTTT
TRBV5-1	.	TRBJ2-5	TRBD2	CASSLLAGGETQYF	TGCGCCAGCAGCTTACTAGCGGGAGGGGAGACCCAGTACTTC
TRBV9	.	TRBJ2-3	TRBD2	CASSVDGRATDTQYF	TGTGCCAGCAGCGTAGACGGGAGGGCGACAGATACGCAGTATTTT
TRBV6-5	.	TRBJ2-7	.	CASRGRVGSYEQYF	TGTGCCAGCAGAGGCAGGGTAGGATCCTACGAGCAGTACTTC
TRBV18	.	TRBJ2-3	.	CASSPQVGDTDTQYF	TGTGCCAGCTCACCACAGGTCGGGGACACAGATACGCAGTATTTT
TRBV5-1	.	TRBJ2-7	TRBD2	CASSPGGPSYEQYF	TGCGCCAGCAGCCCGGGAGGACCCTCCTACGAGCAGTACTTC
TRBV5-6	.	TRBJ1-1	.	CASTENGGPTEAFF	TGTGCCAGCACCGAAAACGGGGGGCCCACTGAAGCTTTCTTT
TRBV29-1	.	TRBJ1-1	.	CSVVLEINTEAFF	TGCAGCGTTGTCTTGGAGATAAACACTGAAGCTTTCTTT
TRBV2	few	TRBJ1-5	TRBD1	CASRGQNNQPQHF	TGTGCCAGCAGGGGACAGAACAATCAGCCCCAGCATTTT
TRBV25-1	.	TRBJ1-2	.	CASSLLDGYTF	TGTGCCAGCAGTTTACTGGATGGCTACACCTTC
TRBV18	.	TRBJ1-1	.	CASSPGQNTEAFF	TGTGCCAGCTCACCAGGACAGAACACTGAAGCTTTCTTT
TRBV5-5	.	TRBJ2-1	.	CASSLAGSSYNEQFF	TGTGCCAGCAGCTTGGCAGGTAGCTCCTACAATGAGCAGTTCTTC
TRBV6-1	.	TRBJ2-1	TRBD2	CAITSGPYNEQFF	TGTGCCATTACTAGCGGACCCTACAATGAGCAGTTCTTC
TRBV6-4	.	TRBJ2-7	.	CASSENWDTEQYF	TGTGCCAGCAGTGAGAATTGGGACACCGAGCAGTACTTC
TRBV7-8	.	TRBJ1-3	TRBD1	CASSWQTGTGNTIYF	TGTGCCAGCAGCTGGCAGACAGGGACTGGAAACACCATATATTTT
TRBV2	.	TRBJ2-5	.	CASSEIGQGLQETQYF	TGTGCCAGCAGTGAAATAGGTCAGGGGCTTCAAGAGACCCAGTACTTC
TRBV6-5	.	TRBJ1-2	TRBD1	CASSYSMSDRVDGYTF	TGTGCCAGCAGTTACTCGATGTCGGACAGGGTAGATGGCTACACCTTC
TRBV2	few	TRBJ1-5	TRBD1	CASIEGANGNQPQHF	TGTGCCAGCATTGAGGGGGCGAATGGCAATCAGCCCCAGCATTTT
TRBV4-3	.	TRBJ2-2	.	CASSQDSLTGELFF	TGCGCCAGCAGCCAAGATTCACTTACCGGGGAGCTGTTTTTT
TRBV18	few	TRBJ1-2	TRBD1	CASSPEGQGNYGYTF	TGTGCCAGCTCACCAGAAGGACAGGGGAACTATGGCTACACCTTC
TRBV4-1	once	TRBJ2-1	TRBD2	CASSQGLAGVDEQFF	TGCGCCAGCAGCCAGGGACTAGCGGGAGTAGATGAGCAGTTCTTC
TRBV28	.	TRBJ1-2	.	CASSGTTGLGGYTF	TGTGCCAGCAGTGGGACGACAGGTCTGGGAGGCTACACCTTC
TRBV5-1	.	TRBJ2-3	TRBD1	CASSPGQETDTQYF	TGCGCCAGCAGTCCAGGACAGGAGACAGATACGCAGTATTTT
TRBV7-9	.	TRBJ2-3	TRBD1	CASSFYTGDPSTDTQYF	TGTGCCAGCAGCTTTTATACAGGGGACCCTAGCACAGATACGCAGTATTTT